The 4 T cell receptor beta chains reported below all come from one sample, sequenced in a study of cytomegalovirus exposure and HLA in healthy donors (dated by TCRdb to about 2017). Libraries were built with the immunoSEQ multiplex PCR assay. The multiplex PCR relied on a mix of 60 forward primers for TCR Vbeta segments and 13 reverse primers for TCR Jbeta segments. TCRdb took over this immuneACCESS table, retaining in-frame rearrangements with V and J assigned. Such tables are incomplete; in checked studies, under half of the missing clones stem from an unresolved V gene, and the remainder is unexplained. The sample data list over 250,000 clones, and 86% of these were observed just once. The ten largest clones add up to less than 4% of the sample. Sequences were obtained from PBMCs. Receptor source: a man between 35 and 55 years old in good health and CMV-seropositive.

In regard to this clone: Other DNA sequences from this sample encode an identical CDR3 as well. The chain carries TRBV29-1 and TRBJ1-1; D unresolved. Per the germline V gene, CDR1 is SQVTM and CDR2 is ANQGSEA. This CDR3 has 17 residues. V was pared by 6 bases and J by 1 base, with 24 bases between. The CDR3 DNA follows: TGCAGCGTGCCTAGAAGCAGAAGACGGCATACGAACACTGAAGCTTTCTTT. Protein: CSVPRSRRRHTNTEAFF.

The chain couples TRBV10-3 to TRBJ2-3; 9 nucleotides line up with TRBD2. The germline CDR1 and CDR2 sequences are ENHRY and SYGVKD. The CDR3 length is 17 residues. The V gene end was trimmed by 2 bases and the J gene end by 1 base; junction bases not matched to a gene: 7. This chain's CDR3 is CAISEAQREEGTDTQYF. CDR3 coding DNA: TGTGCCATCAGTGAGGCGCAGCGGGAGGAGGGCACAGATACGCAGTATTTT.

V usage is TRBV5-1 and J usage is TRBJ2-7; the match to TRBD2 covers 13 bases. This CDR3 is built from 16 residues. Germline trimming cut 4 bases from V and 4 bases from J; bases unmatched to any gene: 8. Germline V gene data show CDR1 as SGHRS and CDR2 as YFSETQ. CDR3 coding DNA: TGCGCCAGCAGCCATGGGACTAGCGGGATTTCATACGAGCAGTACTTC. Protein: CASSHGTSGISYEQYF.

The rearrangement joins TRBV27 to TRBJ2-3; a weak D match, TRBD1 (6 bases). V was pared by 2 bases and J by 3 bases, with 12 bases between. Germline assignment: CDR1 MNHEY and CDR2 SMNVEV (reference sequence). The CDR3 extends over 15 amino acids. The CDR3 nucleotides are TGTGCCAGCAGTTTAAGTTACAGGGCAACAGATACGCAGTATTTT. Protein product: CASSLSYRATDTQYF.